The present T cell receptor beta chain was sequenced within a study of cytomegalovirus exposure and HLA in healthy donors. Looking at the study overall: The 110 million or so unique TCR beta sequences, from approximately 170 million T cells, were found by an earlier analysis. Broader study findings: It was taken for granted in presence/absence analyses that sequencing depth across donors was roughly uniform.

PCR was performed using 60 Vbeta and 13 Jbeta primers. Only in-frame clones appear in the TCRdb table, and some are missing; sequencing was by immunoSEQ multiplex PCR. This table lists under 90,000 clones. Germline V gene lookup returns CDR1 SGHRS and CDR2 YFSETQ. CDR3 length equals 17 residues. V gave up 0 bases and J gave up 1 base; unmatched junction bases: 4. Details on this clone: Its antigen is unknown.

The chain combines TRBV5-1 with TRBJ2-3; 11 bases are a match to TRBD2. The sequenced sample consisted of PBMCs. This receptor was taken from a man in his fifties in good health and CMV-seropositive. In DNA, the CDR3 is TGCGCCAGCAGCTTGGGGGCACTAGCGGGGGGCACAGATACGCAGTATTTT. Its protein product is CASSLGALAGGTDTQYF.